This T cell receptor (beta chain) was found in a study of early stage breast cancer tumors. Repertoires were generated with immunoSEQ multiplex PCR, while TCRdb's copy carries only in-frame clones and drops some. Here the sample spans tens of thousands of clones, about 93% being singletons. This CDR3 has 15 residues. The V and J ends lost 5 bases and 4 bases, in that order; junction bases with no gene match: 10. The germline V gene has CDR1 MNHEY and CDR2 SMNVEV (reference sequence). The specimen sequenced was blood. The clonotype was recovered from a person aged 70 to 80 with breast cancer. The rearrangement joins TRBV27 to TRBJ1-1, with 7 positions matching TRBD1. The DNA of the CDR3 is TGTGCCAGCAGTCCCCTTCAGGGGGTAACCACTGAAGCTTTCTTT. Protein product: CASSPLQGVTTEAFF.